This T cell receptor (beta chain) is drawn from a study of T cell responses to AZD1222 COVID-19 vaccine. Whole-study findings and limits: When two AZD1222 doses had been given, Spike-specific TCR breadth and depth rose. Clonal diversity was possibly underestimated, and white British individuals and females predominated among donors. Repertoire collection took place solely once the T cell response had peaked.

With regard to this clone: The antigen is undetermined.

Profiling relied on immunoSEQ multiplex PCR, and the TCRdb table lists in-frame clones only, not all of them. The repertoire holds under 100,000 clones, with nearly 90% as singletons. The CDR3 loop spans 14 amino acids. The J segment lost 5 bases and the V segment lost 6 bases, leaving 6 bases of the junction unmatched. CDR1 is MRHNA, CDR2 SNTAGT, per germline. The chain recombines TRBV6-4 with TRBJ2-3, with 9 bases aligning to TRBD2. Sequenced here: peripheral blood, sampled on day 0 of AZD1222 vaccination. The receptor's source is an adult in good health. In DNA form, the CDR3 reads TGTGCCAGCAGCGAGCGGGGGGAAGGAGATACGCAGTATTTT. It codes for CASSERGEGDTQYF.